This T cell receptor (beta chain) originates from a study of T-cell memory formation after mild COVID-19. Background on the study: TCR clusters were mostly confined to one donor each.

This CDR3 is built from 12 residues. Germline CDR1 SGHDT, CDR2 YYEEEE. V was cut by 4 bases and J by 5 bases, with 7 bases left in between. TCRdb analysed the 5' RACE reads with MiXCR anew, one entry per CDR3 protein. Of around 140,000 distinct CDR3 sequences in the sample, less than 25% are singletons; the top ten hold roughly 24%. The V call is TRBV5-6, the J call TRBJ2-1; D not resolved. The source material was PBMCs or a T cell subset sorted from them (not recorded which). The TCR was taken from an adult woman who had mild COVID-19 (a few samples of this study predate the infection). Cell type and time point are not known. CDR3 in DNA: TGTGCCAGCAGCAACAAAGACAATGAGCAGTTCTTC. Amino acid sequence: CASSNKDNEQFF.